This TCR beta chain was obtained from a study of OX40 agonist ivuxolimab in advanced cancers. Study overall: Ivuxolimab, which is an agonistic anti-OX40 (CD134) antibody, was administered to the patients. Patients were infused with ivuxolimab every 2 weeks at 0.01 to 10 mg/kg. Enrollees could have had prior anti-PD-1, anti-PD-L1 or anti-CTLA-4 therapy, which about 40% had received.

Study-level points and caveats: Among the nonresponders, some also had low normalized T-cell clonal expansion.

As to this clone: Its antigen remains unknown.

Profiled with immunoSEQ multiplex PCR; TCRdb holds only in-frame clones, not every one. Here the sample spans about 40,000 clones, around 87% being singletons. Per germline, CDR1 SGHVS and CDR2 FQNEAQ. The V segment lost 1 base and the J segment 3 bases; nucleotides outside the gene matches: 14. The CDR3 is 18 residues long. This chain uses TRBV7-8 with TRBJ1-2; TRBD1 aligns across 7 bases. The origin of this receptor is an adult with an advanced solid tumor such as melanoma, head and neck, liver or kidney cancer. Sequenced here: CD4+ or CD8+ T cells sorted from blood, sampled in a trial of the OX40 agonist ivuxolimab. The CDR3 reads CASSLDQGGGASHYGYTF. Written as DNA, the CDR3 is TGTGCCAGCAGCTTAGACCAAGGAGGGGGCGCATCACACTATGGCTACACCTTC.